A single sample gave rise to the 24 T cell receptor beta chains below, sequenced in a study of CD8+CD57+ T cells in acquired aplastic anemia. Profiling of TCR beta VDJ combinations and CDR3 sequences used genomic DNA as template. TCRdb processed the reads anew with MiXCR; each CDR3 protein has one entry. This table holds roughly 130,000 distinct CDR3 sequences, more than 40% found once. Source material: sorted CD4+, CD8+, or CD8+CD57+ T cells (not recorded which) from PBMCs. The receptors were gathered from a human donor in good health, serving as a control.

The chain joins TRBV2 to TRBJ1-2, with D perhaps TRBD1 (6 bases). The germline V and J ends were trimmed by 11 bases and 6 bases, with 16 bases remaining between them. The CDR3 extends over 12 amino acids. Germline loops: CDR1 SNHLY, CDR2 FYNNEI. The DNA for the CDR3 is TGTGCCGGGGGGCAGGGCATAGATGGCTACACCTTC. Translation: CAGGQGIDGYTF. Full variable domain (remainder filled in from reference TRBV2 and TRBJ1-2): EPEVTQTPSHQVTQMGQEVILRCVPISNHLYFYWYRQILGQKVEFLVSFYNNEISEKSEIFDDQFSVERPDGSNFTLKIRSTKLEDSAMYFCAGGQGIDGYTFGSGTRLTVV.

V is TRBV7-2 and J is TRBJ1-1, with TRBD1 identical over 7 bases. The J segment lost 2 bases and the V segment lost 7 bases, leaving 4 bases of the junction unmatched. This CDR3 region has 13 residues. Germline loops: CDR1 SGHTA, CDR2 FQGNSA. This CDR3 is CASKQGLNTEAFF. DNA of the CDR3: TGTGCCAGCAAACAGGGGCTCAACACTGAAGCTTTCTTT.

This chain joins TRBV2 and TRBJ2-5; D tentatively fits TRBD1 or TRBD2 (7 bases each). Germline values: CDR1 SNHLY, CDR2 FYNNEI. The CDR3 runs to 14 residues. V lost 4 bases and J 4 bases, leaving 13 bases between the germline ends. CDR3 sequence reads: CASSGQGGRETQYF. As DNA, the CDR3 is TGTGCCAGCAGTGGACAGGGAGGGAGAGAGACCCAGTACTTC.

This clonotype was counted ten times or more. At one end, the junction sequence differs from germline, possibly due to a read error. The chain joins TRBV20-1 to TRBJ2-1, with D tentatively TRBD2 (5 bases). The CDR3 sequence is 14 residues long. The germline gives CDR1 DFQATT, CDR2 SNEGSKA (reference sequence). The CDR3: CSARGFFAYNEQFF. The DNA for the CDR3 is TGCAGTGCCAGAGGGTTTTTCGCCTACAATGAGCAGTTCTTC.

This clonotype was seen many times. The gene calls are TRBV6-2 or TRBV6-3 and TRBJ1-1, with D uncertain. The CDR3 length is 13 residues. Germline CDR1 and CDR2: MNHEY and SVGEGT. Between the trimmed V and J ends, which lost 0 bases and 4 bases, there was a span of 6 bases. DNA for the CDR3: TGTGCCAGCAGTTACTCGTTCGGCACTGAAGCTTTCTTT. Its translation is CASSYSFGTEAFF.

The chain couples TRBV19 to TRBJ1-1, with D perhaps matching TRBD1 (6 bases). Germline values: CDR1 LNHDA, CDR2 SQIVND (reference sequence). The CDR3 extends over 14 amino acids. Trimming shortened V by 3 bases and J by 1 base, and 9 bases separated the two germline ends. The CDR3 loop reads CASSMAGANTEAFF. CDR3 bases: TGTGCCAGTAGTATGGCAGGGGCGAACACTGAAGCTTTCTTT.

The chain uses TRBV20-1 and TRBJ1-5; D gene ambiguous. CDR3 length: 14 amino acids. Trimming removed 3 bases from V and 7 bases from J, with 16 bases in between. From germline, CDR1 is DFQATT and CDR2 SNEGSKA (reference sequence). CDR3 loop: CSASPRKVEQPQHF. The CDR3 bases are TGCAGTGCTAGTCCCCGAAAAGTGGAGCAGCCCCAGCATTTT.

This clonotype showed up many times. This chain uses TRBV12-3 or TRBV12-4 with TRBJ1-4; D is possibly TRBD1 (5 bases). This CDR3 contains 15 residues. The V end lost 3 bases, the J end lost 3 bases, and 11 bases lay between the germline ends. The DNA for the CDR3 is TGTGCCAGCAGTTTGGCAGGGAATTCTAATGAAAAACTGTTTTTT. Amino acid sequence: CASSLAGNSNEKLFF.

The sample holds a few counts of this clonotype. The V and J genes are TRBV18 and TRBJ1-3; D gene uncertain. V was clipped by 1 base and J by 0 bases, with 13 bases between them. The CDR3 runs to 17 residues. CDR1 is KGHSH and CDR2 is LQKENI in the germline V gene. The CDR3 here is CASSPQGQPPSGNTIYF. The CDR3 DNA is TGTGCCAGCTCACCACAGGGTCAGCCACCCTCTGGAAACACCATATATTTT.

The rearrangement uses TRBV2 and TRBJ2-1; 10 bases align to TRBD2. With V trimmed by 4 bases and J by 0 bases, 6 bases remained unmatched. Germline CDR1 reads SNHLY; CDR2 reads FYNNEI. There are 17 residues in the CDR3. The CDR3 loop is CASSVLAGASSYNEQFF. CDR3 nucleotides: TGTGCCAGCAGTGTGCTAGCGGGGGCTAGCTCCTACAATGAGCAGTTCTTC.

V and J are TRBV19 and TRBJ1-5; 7 bases fit TRBD1. This CDR3 has 15 amino acids. CDR1 LNHDA and CDR2 SQIVND come from the germline V gene (reference sequence). Germline trimming cut 7 bases from V and 1 base from J; bases unmatched to any gene: 7. In DNA form, the CDR3 reads TGTGCCAGTAACATAGGGGGCATAAGCAATCAGCCCCAGCATTTT. It is translated as CASNIGGISNQPQHF.

Of note for this clonotype: A much bigger clone sits one base away, suggesting this may be a read error. The V call is TRBV5-4, the J call TRBJ2-3; D gene ambiguous. The CDR3 is 13 residues long. Germline CDR1 is SGHNT and CDR2 is YYREEE (reference sequence). CDR3 region: CASSRDGPDTQCF. The CDR3 DNA reads TGTGCCAGCAGTCGCGACGGTCCAGATACGCAGTGTTTT.

Many counts were recorded for this clonotype. The V and J genes are TRBV7-3 and TRBJ2-7, with 7 nucleotides matching TRBD1. The CDR3 is 15 residues long. Looked up from germline, CDR1 is SGHTA and CDR2 is FQGTGA. V dropped 0 bases and J dropped 3; count of bases not matched to a gene: 5. The CDR3 nucleotides read TGTGCCAGCAGCTTAACAGGGGGCTCCATCTACGAGCAGTACTTC. It yields the protein CASSLTGGSIYEQYF.

The sample holds many counts of this clonotype. The V gene is TRBV20-1, the J gene TRBJ1-4, with D unresolved. CDR1 is DFQATT and CDR2 is SNEGSKA in the germline V gene (reference sequence). V shed 0 bases and J shed 4 bases, with 9 bases lying between them. The CDR3 length is 14 residues. CDR3 DNA sequence: TGCAGTGCTAGAGAGGCCGGGATTAATGAAAAACTGTTTTTT. This gives the protein CSAREAGINEKLFF.

This clonotype was observed a handful of times. This sequence joins TRBV29-1 and TRBJ1-5, with 8 bases identical to TRBD1. This CDR3 spans 15 amino acids. V was clipped by 2 bases and J by 4 bases; unmatched bases: 7. Germline-derived CDR1 and CDR2 are SQVTM and ANQGSEA. CDR3: CSVERTGYGNQPQHF. CDR3 in DNA: TGCAGCGTTGAAAGGACAGGGTATGGTAATCAGCCCCAGCATTTT.

The rearrangement uses TRBV5-1 and TRBJ1-6, with D possibly matching TRBD1 (6 bases). CDR1 and CDR2 (germline): SGHRS, YFSETQ. This CDR3 has 16 amino acids. Trimming left V 4 bases short and J 7 bases short, with 18 bases between. The CDR3 bases are TGCGCCAGCAGCCCAGGGGACGCGTCTTTCAATTCACCCCTCCACTTT. This encodes CASSPGDASFNSPLHF.

The chain uses TRBV19 and TRBJ1-5; D is unclear. This CDR3 has 15 amino acids. The germline V gene has CDR1 LNHDA and CDR2 SQIVND (reference sequence). The V gene lost 3 bases and the J gene lost 4 bases, with 13 bases spanning the gap. CDR3 sequence reads: CASSMLNRPNQPQHF. The CDR3 DNA is TGTGCCAGTAGTATGCTGAACCGACCTAATCAGCCCCAGCATTTT.

This chain links TRBV19 with TRBJ2-1, with TRBD1 as a possible D gene (5 bases). The germline V and J ends were trimmed by 5 bases and 3 bases, with 14 bases remaining between them. Germline lookup yields CDR1 LNHDA and CDR2 SQIVND (reference sequence). The CDR3 totals 15 residues. CDR3 DNA sequence: TGTGCCAGTAGTCTTCAGTGGGGCTACTACAATGAGCAGTTCTTC. Translating gives CASSLQWGYYNEQFF.

This clonotype was recorded many times. The gene calls are TRBV3-1 and TRBJ1-2; D not resolved. The germline gives CDR1 LGHDT, CDR2 YNNKEL (reference sequence). The CDR3 is 13 amino acids. The V end was cut by 4 bases, the J end by 4 bases, with 10 bases between. The CDR3 spells CASSPRAGYGYTF. DNA for the CDR3: TGTGCCAGCAGCCCCCGAGCGGGCTATGGCTACACCTTC.

The V call is TRBV7-2, the J call TRBJ2-7, with D possibly being TRBD2 (6 bases). The CDR3 runs to 13 residues. From germline, CDR1 is SGHTA and CDR2 FQGNSA. V dropped 3 bases and J dropped 5 bases, with 11 bases sitting between them. The CDR3 DNA reads as TGTGCCAGCAGCTTTGGGGGGTGGGACGAGCAGTACTTC. Translation gives CASSFGGWDEQYF.

The chain carries TRBV19 and TRBJ1-3, with D hard to call. In germline, CDR1 is LNHDA, CDR2 SQIVND (reference sequence). The CDR3 is made up of 13 amino acids. V was trimmed by 1 base and J by 6 bases, leaving 7 bases between them. In nucleotides, the CDR3 is TGTGCCAGTAGTATAGGGGGTGCAAACACCATATATTTT. Translation: CASSIGGANTIYF.

There are many counts of this clonotype. The chain uses TRBV20-1 and TRBJ2-3; 11 bases agree with TRBD2. Germline V CDR1 and CDR2: DFQATT, SNEGSKA (reference sequence). V was clipped by 4 bases and J by 3 bases; unmatched bases: 6. This CDR3 comprises 15 residues. CDR3 amino acids: CSANLAGGMTDTQYF. Here the CDR3 DNA reads TGCAGTGCTAACTTAGCGGGGGGGATGACAGATACGCAGTATTTT.

This clonotype showed up many times. This rearrangement joins TRBV29-1 to TRBJ1-1, with D unclear. Deletions cut 3 bases from V and 9 bases from J, with 14 bases between. The length of the CDR3 is 12 residues. Germline V gives CDR1 SQVTM, CDR2 ANQGSEA. The CDR3: CSVEGLAKKAFF. The CDR3 DNA is TGCAGCGTTGAGGGGTTGGCAAAAAAAGCTTTCTTT.

Comments on this clonotype: Since a much larger clone is just one base distant, this may be a read error. This chain links TRBV6-2 or TRBV6-3 with TRBJ2-5; D is perhaps TRBD2 (5 bases). The germline CDR1 and CDR2 sequences are MNHEY and SVGEGT. The CDR3 totals 14 residues. CDR3 nucleotide sequence: TGTGCCAGCAGCAAAGCGGATAGGAAAGAGACCCGGTACTTC. Amino acids: CASSKADRKETRYF.